Its frequency marks the clone carrying this T cell receptor beta chain as medium-sized (0.01 to 0.1%). The germline gives CDR1 SQVTM, CDR2 ANQGSEA. The CDR3 length is 15 residues. TRB rearrangements were amplified by touch-down multiplex PCR with mixed TRB-A/B primers. For each CDR3 protein, TCRdb gives one entry from its re-call of the multiplex PCR reads, without DNA. There are about 14,000 distinct CDR3 sequences in the sample, with about 3.7% held by the top ten. Each sample's input was approximately 0.25 ug genomic DNA, 30,000 to 45,000 genome equivalents. This sample is part of a study of T cell clusters in autoimmune cytopenias. The same specimen was also included in a second study, on T cell repertoires in aging, cancer and after chemotherapy. That report notes: Compared with age-matched healthy donors, untreated hematological or solid cancer patients showed higher blood TCR clonality. Median generation probability rose over the chemotherapy interval in each cancer cohort, suggesting rebound thymic output.

The clonotype originates from a human donor in good health. The sequencing input was peripheral blood. V and J are TRBV29-1 and TRBJ2-3; TCRdb indicates TRBD1, and absent DNA this call remains unverified. The CDR3 loop reads CSVEDQGGSTDTQYF.